One sample yielded the 31 T cell receptor beta chains listed below, sequenced in a study of long-term antiretroviral therapy in people with HIV. It was version v3.0 of the immunoSEQ assay that was run at survey level. Sequencing was performed with immunoSEQ multiplex PCR; in TCRdb, only in-frame clones are kept and a portion is missing. The sample consists of about 30,000 clones, 93% of them appearing once. The input for sequencing was unsorted PBMCs, taken about 6.5 years after starting antiretroviral therapy. These TCRs come from a woman aged 35 to 49 with HIV.

The chain joins TRBV5-1 to TRBJ2-2, with TRBD2 identical over 10 bases. The ends lost 3 bases at V and 1 base at J; junction bases unmatched: 9. CDR1 is SGHRS and CDR2 is YFSETQ in the germline V gene. This CDR3 spans 18 amino acids. CDR3 nucleotide sequence: TGCGCCAGCAGCTCCTACCTCACTAGCGGGGAGAACACCGGGGAGCTGTTTTTT. It codes for CASSSYLTSGENTGELFF.

The chain combines TRBV10-3 with TRBJ1-1; D possibly corresponds to TRBD1 (6 bases). Germline V gene sequence: CDR1 ENHRY, CDR2 SYGVKD. The CDR3 consists of 15 residues. Trimming removed 8 bases from V and 1 base from J, with 17 bases in between. CDR3 nucleotide sequence: TGTGCCATCTCTAAGGGGGTAGTGAGGAACACTGAAGCTTTCTTT. It codes for CAISKGVVRNTEAFF.

DNA for the CDR3: TGCGCCAGCAGCCAGGCCCCCGGGCGGGGGGCTAGGGGCGGGGAGCTGTTTTTT. This translates into CASSQAPGRGARGGELFF. This chain connects TRBV4-3 to TRBJ2-2; 8 positions match TRBD2. V trimming: 3 bases; J trimming: 7 bases; junction bases outside the gene matches: 16. CDR3 length: 18 amino acids. The germline gives CDR1 LGHNA, CDR2 YSLEER.

The chain uses TRBV6-5 and TRBJ2-3; D not resolved. Germline CDR1 reads MNHEY; CDR2 reads SVGAGI. V shed 5 bases and J shed 2 bases, with 11 bases lying between them. The CDR3 covers 14 residues. The CDR3 DNA sequence: TGTGCCAGCAGTGGTAACAAACTCACAGATACGCAGTATTTT. Amino acids: CASSGNKLTDTQYF.

The rearrangement links TRBV18 to TRBJ2-2, with D possibly being TRBD2 (6 bases). V was trimmed by 1 base and J by 2 bases, leaving 14 bases between them. Germline V gene lookup returns CDR1 KGHSH and CDR2 LQKENI. The CDR3 totals 17 residues. The CDR3 nucleotides read TGTGCCAGCTCACCACGCCTTACTAGCCTAAACACCGGGGAGCTGTTTTTT. Its translation: CASSPRLTSLNTGELFF.

The chain links TRBV7-9 to TRBJ1-2, with 9 nucleotides matching TRBD1. V was clipped by 7 bases and J by 8 bases; unmatched bases: 11. The CDR3 consists of 14 residues. The V gene's germline CDR1 is SEHNR and CDR2 FQNEAQ (reference sequence). The CDR3, as DNA: TGTGCCAGCATCGGGGGACAGGGACTTGGCGGCTACACCTTC. It translates to CASIGGQGLGGYTF.

The V and J genes are TRBV4-2 and TRBJ1-1; D perhaps matches TRBD1 (6 bases). Germline V gene sequence: CDR1 LGHNA, CDR2 YNFKEQ. The CDR3 runs to 17 residues. V was shortened by 2 bases and J by 5 bases, with 21 bases between the two germline ends. Here the CDR3 reads CASSQNPSTGLGTEAFF. The CDR3 DNA sequence: TGTGCCAGCAGCCAAAACCCTTCTACAGGGTTGGGGACTGAAGCTTTCTTT.

This chain links TRBV6-1 with TRBJ1-4; possibly TRBD1 for D (6 bases). The CDR3 sequence is 16 residues long. V was shortened by 4 bases and J by 0 bases, with 12 bases between the two germline ends. Germline loops: CDR1 MNHNS, CDR2 SASEGT. Written as DNA, the CDR3 is TGTGCCAGCAGTGGGAGGGGGTCTGCAACTAATGAAAAACTGTTTTTT. Its translation: CASSGRGSATNEKLFF.

J is TRBJ2-3 and V is TRBV25-1, with D unclear. V was trimmed by 5 bases and J by 11 bases, leaving 11 bases between them. CDR3 length equals 11 residues. Germline V gives CDR1 MGHDK, CDR2 SYGVNS. CDR3 loop: CASSTSWGQYF. The CDR3 nucleotides are TGTGCCAGCAGTACTTCCTGGGGGCAGTATTTT.

This clone was counted a single time. The chain carries TRBV11-2 and TRBJ1-1, with TRBD1 matching 9 bases. V was clipped by 2 bases and J by 11 bases; unmatched bases: 3. Germline lookup yields CDR1 SGHAT and CDR2 FQNNGV. The CDR3 has 12 amino acids. The CDR3 bases are TGTGCCAGCAGCTTAAGGGACAGGGTGGCTTTCTTT. Its translation is CASSLRDRVAFF.

The V and J genes are TRBV19 and TRBJ2-1; 8 positions match TRBD1. The junction had 13 bases not matched to a gene; V was cut back by 7 bases and J by 2 bases. CDR1 is LNHDA, CDR2 SQIVND, per germline (reference sequence). The CDR3 runs 17 residues. CDR3 DNA sequence: TGTGCCAGTACTTCCCGGGACAGGCCCCGCACCTACAATGAGCAGTTCTTC. This encodes CASTSRDRPRTYNEQFF.

This clone has more than one count but fewer than ten. This chain connects TRBV7-6 to TRBJ2-2; D call uncertain. Per the germline V gene, CDR1 is SGHVS and CDR2 is FNYEAQ. CDR3 length: 13 amino acids. V shed 2 bases and J shed 4 bases, with 5 bases lying between them. The CDR3 DNA reads as TGTGCCAGCAGCTTAAGGATCACCGGGGAGCTGTTTTTT. Its translation is CASSLRITGELFF.

In DNA, the CDR3 is TGTGCCAGCAGACCCGGACTAGCGGGGGCAAACGCGAACACCGGGGAGCTGTTTTTT. Amino acids: CASRPGLAGANANTGELFF. The chain carries TRBV2 and TRBJ2-2, with TRBD2 matching over 13 bases. The CDR3 has 19 amino acids. Trimming removed 6 bases from V and 0 bases from J; junction bases left unmatched: 10. Germline values: CDR1 SNHLY, CDR2 FYNNEI.

V gene TRBV7-2 combines with J gene TRBJ2-3; 9 positions match TRBD2. Germline CDR1 is SGHTA and CDR2 is FQGNSA. The trim removed 3 bases at V and 6 bases at J, leaving 4 bases unmatched. The CDR3 is 14 amino acids. The CDR3 DNA follows: TGTGCCAGCAGCTTGGGACTAGCCCCCGATACGCAGTATTTT. It translates to CASSLGLAPDTQYF.

The gene calls are TRBV9 and TRBJ2-5, with 9 bases that match TRBD1. CDR1 and CDR2 from the germline V gene are SGDLS and YYNGEE. Trimming at V came to 0 bases and at J to 3 bases, leaving 3 bases not matched to a gene. The CDR3 is 15 amino acids. In DNA form, the CDR3 reads TGTGCCAGCAGCGTAGATGGGGACAGGGAAGAGACCCAGTACTTC. Translation: CASSVDGDREETQYF.

The J gene is TRBJ1-3, the V gene TRBV5-1; D remains ambiguous. Germline V gives CDR1 SGHRS, CDR2 YFSETQ. The V end was cut by 0 bases, the J end by 0 bases, with 7 bases between. This CDR3 comprises 15 residues. The CDR3 DNA reads as TGCGCCAGCAGCTTGGCGGAAGACTCTGGAAACACCATATATTTT. It is translated as CASSLAEDSGNTIYF.

This clone was counted a single time. The rearrangement uses TRBV19 and TRBJ1-3; D unresolved. Germline assignment: CDR1 LNHDA and CDR2 SQIVND (reference sequence). The CDR3 contains 15 residues. Deletions cut 3 bases from V and 1 base from J, with 10 bases between. This CDR3 reads CASSISVNSGNTIYF. CDR3 coding DNA: TGTGCCAGTAGTATCTCGGTCAATTCTGGAAACACCATATATTTT. The full variable domain, rest sourced from reference TRBV19 and TRBJ1-3, is DGGITQSPKYLFRKEGQNVTLSCEQNLNHDAMYWYRQDPGQGLRLIYYSQIVNDFQKGDIAEGYSVSREKKESFPLTVTSAQKNPTAFYLCASSISVNSGNTIYFGEGSWLTVV.

The rearrangement uses TRBV6-5 and TRBJ1-1, with a possible D match to TRBD1 (5 bases). The CDR3 is 14 amino acids. Trimming cost V 6 bases and J 4 bases, with 15 bases left between them. CDR1 is MNHEY, CDR2 SVGAGI, per germline. The CDR3 region has the DNA TGTGCCAGCAGCGATTCCGGGGGAAGCACTGAAGCTTTCTTT. Its translation is CASSDSGGSTEAFF.

The chain is built from TRBV6-6 and TRBJ1-5; 9 nucleotides match TRBD1. Germline CDR1 MNHNY, CDR2 SVGAGI (reference sequence). V shed 8 bases and J 4 bases; nucleotides not matched to a gene: 12. CDR3 length: 16 residues. The CDR3 nucleotides are TGTGCCAGCCATCTAGGGGTAGGGACAGGGAATCAGCCCCAGCATTTT. Its protein is CASHLGVGTGNQPQHF.

The V and J genes are TRBV7-8 and TRBJ1-5; no firm D call. V dropped 1 base and J dropped 6 bases, with 16 bases sitting between them. CDR3 length equals 16 residues. Germline V gene lookup returns CDR1 SGHVS and CDR2 FQNEAQ. The CDR3 reads CASSLVPGGMGQPQHF. In DNA form, the CDR3 reads TGTGCCAGCAGCTTAGTCCCCGGTGGGATGGGTCAGCCCCAGCATTTT. The variable domain in full, with the rest retrieved from reference TRBV7-8 and TRBJ1-5, is GAGVSQSPRYKVAKRGQDVALRCDPISGHVSLFWYQQALGQGPEFLTYFQNEAQLDKSGLPSDRFFAERPEGSVSTLKIQRTQQEDSAVYLCASSLVPGGMGQPQHFGDGTRLSIL.

The V gene is TRBV18, the J gene TRBJ2-7; D not certain. V lost 3 bases to trimming and J lost 2 bases, with 5 bases between them. The germline gives CDR1 KGHSH, CDR2 LQKENI. The CDR3 extends over 12 amino acids. The CDR3 protein is CASSPRAYEQYF. As DNA, the CDR3 is TGTGCCAGCTCACCCCGAGCCTACGAGCAGTACTTC.

This clone was recorded once. The V and J genes are TRBV11-2 and TRBJ2-7; 7 positions match TRBD1. V gave up 5 bases and J gave up 2 bases; unmatched junction bases: 9. This CDR3 region has 15 residues. Germline V gene lookup returns CDR1 SGHAT and CDR2 FQNNGV. In DNA form, the CDR3 reads TGTGCCAGCAGCCTTAGGGAGACAGGGACCTACGAGCAGTACTTC. Its protein is CASSLRETGTYEQYF.

The V call is TRBV6-5, the J call TRBJ1-6, with D hard to call. The CDR3 covers 15 residues. V lost 2 bases and J lost 6, with 11 bases in between. CDR1 and CDR2 from the germline V gene are MNHEY and SVGAGI. CDR3 bases: TGTGCCAGCAGTTACAACAGCGAACCTAATTCACCCCTCCACTTT. Encoded protein: CASSYNSEPNSPLHF.

The chain uses TRBV10-3 and TRBJ1-2, with D unresolved. Germline assignment: CDR1 ENHRY and CDR2 SYGVKD. V was pared by 6 bases and J by 7 bases, with 21 bases between. The CDR3 is 15 residues long. This CDR3 is CAIRRDRADPFGYTF. DNA for the CDR3: TGTGCCATCAGGAGGGATCGGGCCGACCCTTTTGGCTACACCTTC.

The chain employs TRBV4-2 and TRBJ1-2; TRBD1 matches at 8 bases. Trimming took 4 bases from V and 4 from J; bases not matched to a gene: 8. The CDR3 totals 15 residues. Germline V gene data show CDR1 as LGHNA and CDR2 as YNFKEQ. The CDR3 DNA reads TGTGCCAGCAGCCCTGGACAGGGAGGGACCTATGGCTACACCTTC. Encoded protein: CASSPGQGGTYGYTF.

This rearrangement joins TRBV2 to TRBJ1-1, with 7 positions matching TRBD1. The CDR3 totals 14 residues. The junction had 2 bases not matched to a gene; V was cut back by 3 bases and J by 1 base. The V gene's germline CDR1 is SNHLY and CDR2 FYNNEI. CDR3 protein: CASSDQGGNTEAFF. CDR3 coding DNA: TGTGCCAGCAGTGATCAGGGGGGGAACACTGAAGCTTTCTTT.

CDR3 region: CASSPAGTQIDTQYF. DNA of the CDR3: TGTGCCAGCAGCCCAGCCGGGACGCAGATAGATACGCAGTATTTT. This chain joins TRBV7-9 and TRBJ2-3, with D perhaps being TRBD1 or TRBD2 (5 bases each). This CDR3 spans 15 amino acids. In germline, CDR1 is SEHNR, CDR2 FQNEAQ (reference sequence). V lost 5 bases and J lost 5, with 17 bases in between.

CDR3 coding DNA: TGTGCCAGCAGCGGGGGGAGAGGAGCTACGGCGAGGGGTGAGCAGTTCTTC. As protein: CASSGGRGATARGEQFF. This chain uses TRBV7-2 with TRBJ2-1, with D perhaps TRBD2 (6 bases). V lost 5 bases and J lost 9, with 26 bases in between. Germline V lookup: CDR1 SGHTA, CDR2 FQGNSA. This CDR3 comprises 17 residues.

This clone has a handful of counts. This chain uses TRBV7-2 with TRBJ2-5, with 8 nucleotides matching TRBD1. This CDR3 spans 16 amino acids. Germline lookup yields CDR1 SGHTA and CDR2 FQGNSA. V dropped 0 bases and J dropped 4; count of bases not matched to a gene: 7. In DNA, the CDR3 is TGTGCCAGCAGCTTAGCAGGGCAGGGGGCTGGAGAGACCCAGTACTTC. This translates into CASSLAGQGAGETQYF.

This chain links TRBV9 with TRBJ2-5, with TRBD2 identical over 7 bases. Germline assignment: CDR1 SGDLS and CDR2 YYNGEE. The ends lost 1 base at V and 2 bases at J; junction bases unmatched: 5. This CDR3 comprises 15 residues. The CDR3 loop is CASSVKPGGQETQYF. Here the CDR3 DNA reads TGTGCCAGCAGCGTAAAACCGGGAGGACAAGAGACCCAGTACTTC.

The V and J genes are TRBV7-9 and TRBJ2-7; D is unclear. The CDR3 runs to 14 residues. Trimming pared 11 bases from V and 1 base from J, leaving 18 bases between. Per the germline V gene, CDR1 is SEHNR and CDR2 is FQNEAQ (reference sequence). The CDR3 region has the DNA TGTGCCGGCCCACGAAACCATATGTCCTACGAGCAGTACTTC. This encodes CAGPRNHMSYEQYF.